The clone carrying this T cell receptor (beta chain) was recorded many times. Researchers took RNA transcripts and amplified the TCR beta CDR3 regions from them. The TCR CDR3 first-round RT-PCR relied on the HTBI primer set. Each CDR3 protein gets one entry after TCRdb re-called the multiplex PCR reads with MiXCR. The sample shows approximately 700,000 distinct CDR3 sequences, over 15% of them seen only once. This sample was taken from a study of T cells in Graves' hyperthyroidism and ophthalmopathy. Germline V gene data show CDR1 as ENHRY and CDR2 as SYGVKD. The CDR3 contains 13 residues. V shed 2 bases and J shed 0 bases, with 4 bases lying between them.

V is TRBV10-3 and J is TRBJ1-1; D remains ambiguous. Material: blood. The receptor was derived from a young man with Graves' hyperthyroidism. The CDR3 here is CAISEAVNTEAFF. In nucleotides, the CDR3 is TGTGCCATCAGTGAGGCGGTGAACACTGAAGCTTTCTTT.